Below are 30 T cell receptor beta chains sequenced from a single sample in a study of CD8 T cells in ankylosing spondylitis. One entry per CDR3 protein results from TCRdb running MiXCR on the 5' RACE reads. The table shows about 360,000 distinct CDR3 sequences, with approximately 20% occurring only once. Sequencing was performed on blood, either unsorted or a sorted T cell fraction (not recorded which). These receptors originate from a male donor with ankylosing spondylitis or in good health (not recorded which).

This rearrangement joins TRBV6-1 to TRBJ2-1, with 7 bases aligning to TRBD1. Unmatched junction bases numbered 6, after V lost 5 bases and J lost 8 bases. Germline CDR1 reads MNHNS; CDR2 reads SASEGT. This CDR3 spans 13 amino acids. Written as DNA, the CDR3 is TGTGCCAGCAGTCCACAGGGGTGGGATGAGCAGTTCTTC. It translates to CASSPQGWDEQFF.

The J gene is TRBJ2-3, the V gene TRBV6-5; D gene ambiguous. The germline V gene has CDR1 MNHEY and CDR2 SVGAGI. V lost 2 bases and J 1 base, leaving 10 bases between the germline ends. CDR3 length: 15 amino acids. The CDR3 sequence is CASSYGVFGTDTQYF. The CDR3 nucleotides are TGTGCCAGCAGTTACGGGGTTTTTGGCACAGATACGCAGTATTTT.

The chain is built from TRBV5-5 and TRBJ2-2, with 8 bases that match TRBD1. The CDR3 has 15 residues. Per the germline V gene, CDR1 is SGHKS and CDR2 is YYEKEE (reference sequence). With V trimmed by 3 bases and J by 3 bases, 4 bases remained unmatched. CDR3 DNA: TGTGCCAGCAGCTGGGACAGGTCCTACACCGGGGAGCTGTTTTTT. Translation gives CASSWDRSYTGELFF.

This clonotype was counted between two and nine times. V usage is TRBV7-9 and J usage is TRBJ2-7, with 8 bases aligning to TRBD1. The CDR3 is made up of 14 amino acids. The V gene end was trimmed by 4 bases and the J gene end by 3 bases; junction bases not matched to a gene: 5. Germline V gene sequence: CDR1 SEHNR, CDR2 FQNEAQ (reference sequence). CDR3 protein: CASSSLDRVYEQYF. As DNA, the CDR3 is TGTGCCAGCAGCTCCCTGGACAGGGTCTACGAGCAGTACTTC.

This clonotype has more than one count but fewer than ten. V gene TRBV5-4 combines with J gene TRBJ2-7; TRBD1 aligns across 8 bases. CDR1 is SGHNT and CDR2 is YYREEE in the germline V gene (reference sequence). The junction had 2 bases not matched to a gene; V was cut back by 5 bases and J by 4 bases. The CDR3 length is 12 residues. The CDR3: CASRGDRYEQYF. DNA for the CDR3: TGTGCCAGCAGAGGGGACAGGTACGAGCAGTACTTC.

This chain connects TRBV10-2 to TRBJ1-4, with D unresolved. Germline V gene lookup returns CDR1 WSHSY and CDR2 SAAADI. V was cut by 7 bases and J by 8 bases, with 14 bases left in between. The CDR3 is 13 residues long. CDR3 nucleotide sequence: TGCGCCAGCACAGGCATATTGGGGGAAAAACTGTTTTTT. Its protein is CASTGILGEKLFF.

This clonotype was counted many times. The CDR3, as DNA: TGTGCCAGTGGGACAGGTGAGAACACTGAAGCTTTCTTT. Translated, it gives CASGTGENTEAFF. The chain uses TRBV4-2 and TRBJ1-1; 8 bases line up with TRBD1. The CDR3 length is 13 residues. V was pared by 9 bases and J by 1 base, with 4 bases of the junction left unmatched. CDR1 and CDR2 from the germline V gene are LGHNA and YNFKEQ.

This clonotype was counted only a few times. The chain couples TRBV7-8 to TRBJ2-5; a possible D gene is TRBD2 (6 bases). The germline CDR1 and CDR2 sequences are SGHVS and FQNEAQ. V was clipped by 1 base and J by 6 bases, with 18 bases between them. The CDR3 consists of 16 residues. Here the CDR3 DNA reads TGTGCCAGCAGCTTAGAGGTGTCGCCGGGGACTCAGACCCAGTACTTC. Amino acid sequence: CASSLEVSPGTQTQYF.

The V and J genes are TRBV3-1 and TRBJ2-5; 11 nucleotides match TRBD1. Germline V gives CDR1 LGHDT, CDR2 YNNKEL (reference sequence). This CDR3 region has 18 residues. V trimming: 0 bases; J trimming: 1 base; junction bases outside the gene matches: 7. DNA of the CDR3: TGTGCCAGCAGCCAAGATTTTACGGACAGGGGGCTCCAAGAGACCCAGTACTTC. Its translation is CASSQDFTDRGLQETQYF.

V is TRBV10-1 and J is TRBJ2-4, with TRBD1 identical over 9 bases. Germline lookup yields CDR1 WNHNN and CDR2 SYGVQD (reference sequence). The CDR3 is made up of 14 amino acids. V was clipped by 0 bases and J by 7 bases; unmatched bases: 1. The CDR3 coding sequence is TGCGCCAGCAGTGAGTCGACAGGGGGGAACATTCAGTACTTC. Its translation: CASSESTGGNIQYF.

This clonotype was detected only a few times. The rearrangement links TRBV21-1 to TRBJ1-2; the table gives TRBD1 as D, unverified against the DNA. TRBV21-1 is a pseudogene. The CDR3 has 14 amino acids. CDR3 nucleotides: TGTGCCCGCCCCGGGCAGGGGGCTTACTATGGCTACACCTTC. It encodes CARPGQGAYYGYTF.

The genes are TRBV20-1 and TRBJ2-7, with TRBD2 matching 8 bases. CDR3 length: 16 amino acids. Per germline, CDR1 DFQATT and CDR2 SNEGSKA (reference sequence). V was clipped by 0 bases and J by 4 bases; unmatched bases: 11. The CDR3 reads CSAREERGGIIYEQYF. The CDR3, as DNA: TGCAGTGCTAGAGAGGAACGGGGGGGCATTATTTACGAGCAGTACTTC.

This clonotype came up a few times. The CDR3 nucleotides read TGTGCCAGCAGCCTACACAGGCGGTTGGAGACCCAGTACTTC. Its translation is CASSLHRRLETQYF. The chain combines TRBV12-3 or TRBV12-4 with TRBJ2-5, with TRBD1 as a possible D gene (5 bases). Deletions cut 6 bases from V and 5 bases from J, with 16 bases between. The CDR3 spans 14 residues.

DNA for the CDR3: TGTGCCAGCAGTTACGAGGACTCTGGGGCCAACGTCCTGACTTTC. Translated, it gives CASSYEDSGANVLTF. The rearrangement links TRBV6-2 or TRBV6-3 to TRBJ2-6; D ambiguous. The length of the CDR3 is 15 residues. The germline V gene has CDR1 MNHEY and CDR2 SVGEGT. The V gene lost 2 bases and the J gene lost 0 bases, with 5 bases spanning the gap.

This clonotype was detected only a few times. The chain carries TRBV11-2 and TRBJ2-7, with D possibly being TRBD2 (7 bases). Germline V gene lookup returns CDR1 SGHAT and CDR2 FQNNGV. This CDR3 is built from 15 residues. Deletions cut 5 bases from V and 0 bases from J, with 14 bases between. The DNA for the CDR3 is TGTGCCAGCAGCGCGGAGGGGGGGAGCTCCTACGAGCAGTACTTC. It yields the protein CASSAEGGSSYEQYF.

This clonotype was seen just once. V usage is TRBV12-3 or TRBV12-4 and J usage is TRBJ2-6; TRBD1 aligns across 9 bases. The CDR3 is made up of 17 amino acids. The trim removed 4 bases at V and 4 bases at J, leaving 8 bases unmatched. In nucleotides, the CDR3 is TGTGCCAGCAGTTCGCGGACAGGGGCGCTAGGGGCCAACGTCCTGACTTTC. Translating gives CASSSRTGALGANVLTF.

There are many counts of this clonotype. The rearrangement uses TRBV4-2 and TRBJ1-4, with a weak D call TRBD1 (5 bases). V was pared by 1 base and J by 8 bases, with 11 bases between. The CDR3 length is 14 residues. The V gene's germline CDR1 is LGHNA and CDR2 YNFKEQ. The CDR3 DNA follows: TGTGCCAGCAGCCAAGGAGAGGGGAGAGAAAAACTGTTTTTT. It codes for CASSQGEGREKLFF.

The chain uses TRBV20-1 and TRBJ2-1; D is unclear. The V gene's germline CDR1 is DFQATT and CDR2 SNEGSKA (reference sequence). The V end lost 1 base, the J end lost 3 bases, and 10 bases lay between the germline ends. The CDR3 is made up of 14 amino acids. CDR3 loop: CSARAAGSYNEQFF. The DNA for the CDR3 is TGCAGTGCTAGAGCCGCTGGCAGCTACAATGAGCAGTTCTTC.

The chain combines TRBV11-2 with TRBJ2-7; D perhaps matches TRBD1 (5 bases). In germline, CDR1 is SGHAT, CDR2 FQNNGV. The CDR3 runs 15 residues. V lost 0 bases and J 0 bases, leaving 9 bases between the germline ends. The CDR3 region is CASSLDWGGSYEQYF. In DNA form, the CDR3 reads TGTGCCAGCAGCTTAGATTGGGGCGGCTCCTACGAGCAGTACTTC.

V is TRBV29-1 and J is TRBJ2-5, with D perhaps matching TRBD1 or TRBD2 (6 bases each). The CDR3 contains 14 residues. Germline V CDR1 and CDR2: SQVTM, ANQGSEA. V was trimmed by 6 bases and J by 5 bases, leaving 19 bases between them. DNA for the CDR3: TGCAGCGTCCTCGGGGGCGAATCCTTGGAGACCCAGTACTTC. Amino acid sequence: CSVLGGESLETQYF. Combining the CDR3 with reference TRBV29-1 and TRBJ2-5 gives the whole variable domain SAVISQKPSRDICQRGTSLTIQCQVDSQVTMMFWYRQQPGQSLTLIATANQGSEATYESGFVIDKFPISRPNLTFSTLTVSNMSPEDSSIYLCSVLGGESLETQYFGPGTRLLVL.

This clonotype appeared a few times. The chain links TRBV12-3 or TRBV12-4 to TRBJ2-2, with D maybe TRBD1 (6 bases). The CDR3 contains 15 residues. The V gene lost 2 bases and the J gene lost 1 base, with 8 bases spanning the gap. CDR3 sequence reads: CASSLWGQNTGELFF. In DNA form, the CDR3 reads TGTGCCAGCAGTTTATGGGGGCAGAACACCGGGGAGCTGTTTTTT.

This clonotype was seen only once. This chain joins TRBV12-3 or TRBV12-4 and TRBJ1-1, with a weak D call TRBD1 (5 bases). Deletions cut 3 bases from V and 11 bases from J, with 16 bases between. There are 13 residues in the CDR3. The CDR3: CASSFGGARGAFF. As DNA, the CDR3 is TGTGCCAGCAGTTTTGGAGGGGCCCGTGGGGCTTTCTTT.

The chain has TRBV12-3 or TRBV12-4 and TRBJ1-5; D gene unclear. V lost 5 bases, J lost 0 bases, and 8 bases lay in between. The CDR3 length is 14 residues. DNA for the CDR3: TGTGCCAGCAGTCGGACCCATAGCAATCAGCCCCAGCATTTT. This translates into CASSRTHSNQPQHF.

This clonotype has just a few counts. V gene TRBV20-1 combines with J gene TRBJ2-1; D could derive from TRBD1 or TRBD2 (6 bases each). CDR1 is DFQATT, CDR2 SNEGSKA, per germline (reference sequence). The CDR3 is made up of 15 amino acids. Trimming left V 3 bases short and J 5 bases short, with 17 bases between. The CDR3 protein is CSARVRGQIDNEQFF. CDR3 in DNA: TGCAGTGCTAGGGTCCGGGGGCAGATAGACAATGAGCAGTTCTTC.

The chain is built from TRBV7-3 and TRBJ1-1; 7 bases agree with TRBD1. CDR1 and CDR2 from the germline V gene are SGHTA and FQGTGA. V lost 6 bases, J lost 0 bases, and 1 base stayed unmatched. This CDR3 is built from 13 residues. The CDR3 protein is CASRTGLNTEAFF. The CDR3 bases are TGTGCCAGCAGGACAGGGTTGAACACTGAAGCTTTCTTT.

The chain uses TRBV7-8 and TRBJ2-7; D is unclear. The CDR3 covers 14 residues. Trimming took 1 base from V and 5 from J, leaving 12 bases between them. The germline CDR1 and CDR2 sequences are SGHVS and FQNEAQ. The CDR3 sequence: CASSLVPRSDEQYF. CDR3 DNA sequence: TGTGCCAGCAGCTTAGTCCCCCGGAGCGACGAGCAGTACTTC.

The chain recombines TRBV7-9 with TRBJ2-7; a possible D gene is TRBD2 (5 bases). V gave up 4 bases and J gave up 1 base, with 17 bases separating them. The CDR3 sequence is 16 residues long. Germline assignment: CDR1 SEHNR and CDR2 FQNEAQ (reference sequence). The CDR3 nucleotides read TGTGCCAGCAGCTCTGTGTGGGGAGAGGTATCCTACGAGCAGTACTTC. Amino acid sequence: CASSSVWGEVSYEQYF.

The rearrangement joins TRBV7-9 to TRBJ2-6; the D gene is possibly TRBD1 (5 bases). The CDR3 extends over 16 amino acids. V dropped 4 bases and J dropped 2 bases, with 12 bases sitting between them. The V gene's germline CDR1 is SEHNR and CDR2 FQNEAQ (reference sequence). Here the CDR3 reads CASSWLDITGANVLTF. The DNA for the CDR3 is TGTGCCAGCAGCTGGTTGGACATTACTGGGGCCAACGTCCTGACTTTC.

The V and J genes are TRBV12-3 or TRBV12-4 and TRBJ2-3; 7 bases map to TRBD2. V shed 4 bases, J shed 2 bases, and the junction held 12 bases outside the gene matches. CDR3 size: 17 residues. The CDR3 DNA sequence: TGTGCCAGCAGTTCGATAGATAAAGCGGGGCACACAGATACGCAGTATTTT. Residues: CASSSIDKAGHTDTQYF.

The CDR3 sequence is CASSEAIPLDEQYF. Written as DNA, the CDR3 is TGTGCCAGCAGTGAAGCCATCCCTTTGGACGAGCAGTACTTC. This chain connects TRBV2 to TRBJ2-7, with D unresolved. The CDR3 sequence is 14 residues long. The germline V gene encodes CDR1 SNHLY and CDR2 FYNNEI. V was pared by 0 bases and J by 5 bases, with 11 bases between.